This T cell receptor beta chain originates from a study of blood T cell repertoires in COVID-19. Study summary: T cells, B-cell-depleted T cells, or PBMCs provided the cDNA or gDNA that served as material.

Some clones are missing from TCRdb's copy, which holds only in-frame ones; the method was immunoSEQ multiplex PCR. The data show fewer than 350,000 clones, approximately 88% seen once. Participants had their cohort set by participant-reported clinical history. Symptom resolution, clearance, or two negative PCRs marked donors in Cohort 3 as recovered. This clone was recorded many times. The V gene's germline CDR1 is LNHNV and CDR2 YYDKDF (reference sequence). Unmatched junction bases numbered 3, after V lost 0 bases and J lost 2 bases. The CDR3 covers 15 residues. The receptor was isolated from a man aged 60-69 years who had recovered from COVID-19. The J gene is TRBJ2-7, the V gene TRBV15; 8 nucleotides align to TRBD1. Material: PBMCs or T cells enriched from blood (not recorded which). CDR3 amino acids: CATSREGQGAYEQYF. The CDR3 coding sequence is TGTGCCACCAGCAGAGAAGGACAGGGCGCCTACGAGCAGTACTTC.